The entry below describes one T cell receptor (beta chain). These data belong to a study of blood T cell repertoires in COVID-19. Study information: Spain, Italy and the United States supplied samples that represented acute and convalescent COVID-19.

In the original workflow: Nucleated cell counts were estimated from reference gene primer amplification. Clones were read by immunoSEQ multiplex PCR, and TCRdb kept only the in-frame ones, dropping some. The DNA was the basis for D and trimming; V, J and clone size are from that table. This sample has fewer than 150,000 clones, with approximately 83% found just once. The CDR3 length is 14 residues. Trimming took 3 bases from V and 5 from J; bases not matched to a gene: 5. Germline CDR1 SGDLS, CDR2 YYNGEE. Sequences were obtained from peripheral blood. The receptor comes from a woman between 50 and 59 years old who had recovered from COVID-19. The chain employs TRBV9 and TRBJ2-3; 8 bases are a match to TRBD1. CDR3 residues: CASSGQGIIDTQYF. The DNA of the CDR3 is TGTGCCAGCAGCGGACAGGGGATTATAGATACGCAGTATTTT.